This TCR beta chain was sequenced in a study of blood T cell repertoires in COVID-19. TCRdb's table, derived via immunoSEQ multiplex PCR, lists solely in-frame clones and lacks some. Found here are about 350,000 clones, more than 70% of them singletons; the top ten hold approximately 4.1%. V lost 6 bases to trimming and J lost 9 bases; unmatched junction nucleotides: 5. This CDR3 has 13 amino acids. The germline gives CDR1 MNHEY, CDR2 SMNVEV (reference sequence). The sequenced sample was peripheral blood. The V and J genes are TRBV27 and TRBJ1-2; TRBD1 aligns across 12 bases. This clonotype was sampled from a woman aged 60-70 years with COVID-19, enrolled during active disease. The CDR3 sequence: CASSPGQGASYTF. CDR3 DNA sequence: TGTGCCAGCAGCCCGGGACAGGGGGCAAGCTACACCTTC.